This TCR beta chain was recorded in a study of blood T cell repertoires in COVID-19. Study-wide background: PBMCs, B-cell-depleted T cells, or T cells provided the cDNA or gDNA that made up the material.

Source study methods: Amplified reference gene primers provided the basis for estimating nucleated cell counts. Sequenced by immunoSEQ multiplex PCR; TCRdb stores in-frame clones only, minus some. V and J calls and clone size are as listed in that table; D and trimming were resolved from the DNA. The profile shows around 320,000 clones, almost 85% of them singletons. This CDR3 spans 12 amino acids. CDR1 and CDR2 (germline): KGHDR, SFDVKD. Germline trimming cut 3 bases from V and 12 bases from J; bases unmatched to any gene: 4. The sequenced sample consisted of peripheral blood. The chain uses TRBV24-1 and TRBJ2-1; 7 nucleotides match TRBD2. The sequence came from a human donor in a cohort sampled during active COVID-19. The CDR3 here is CATSDSGAWQFF. The CDR3 nucleotides are TGTGCCACCAGTGATAGCGGGGCTTGGCAGTTCTTC.